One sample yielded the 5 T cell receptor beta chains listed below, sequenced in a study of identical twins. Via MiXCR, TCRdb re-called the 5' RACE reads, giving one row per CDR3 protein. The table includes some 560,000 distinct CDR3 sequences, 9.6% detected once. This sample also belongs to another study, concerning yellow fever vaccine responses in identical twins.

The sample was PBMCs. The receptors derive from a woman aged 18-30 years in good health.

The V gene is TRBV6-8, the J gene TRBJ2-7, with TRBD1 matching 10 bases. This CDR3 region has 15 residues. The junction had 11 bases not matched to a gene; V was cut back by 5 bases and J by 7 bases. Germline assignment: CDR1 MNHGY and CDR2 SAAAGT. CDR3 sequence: CASSSGDRGSREQYF. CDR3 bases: TGTGCCAGCAGTAGCGGGGACAGGGGAAGTCGGGAGCAGTACTTC.

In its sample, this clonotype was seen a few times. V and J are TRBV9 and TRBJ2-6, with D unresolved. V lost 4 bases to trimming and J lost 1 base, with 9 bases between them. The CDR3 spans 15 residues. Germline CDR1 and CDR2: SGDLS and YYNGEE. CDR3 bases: TGTGCCAGCAGCCCGGCCGGGTCTGGGGCCAACGTCCTGACTTTC. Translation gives CASSPAGSGANVLTF. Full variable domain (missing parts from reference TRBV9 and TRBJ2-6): DSGVTQTPKHLITATGQRVTLRCSPRSGDLSVYWYQQSLDQGLQFLIQYYNGEERAKGNILERFSAQQFPDLHSELNLSSLELGDSALYFCASSPAGSGANVLTFGAGSRLTVL.

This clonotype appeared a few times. This CDR3 is CSVDHRGVEFF. The DNA for the CDR3 is TGCAGCGTTGACCACAGGGGGGTAGAGTTCTTC. The rearrangement links TRBV29-1 to TRBJ2-1; 8 positions agree with TRBD1. After removal of 3 bases from V and 14 bases from J, the junction contained 6 bases not matched to a gene. The CDR3 has 11 amino acids. Germline values: CDR1 SQVTM, CDR2 ANQGSEA.

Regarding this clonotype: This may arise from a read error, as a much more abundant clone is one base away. The CDR3: CSVHGLAGGIEQLF. The DNA of the CDR3 is TGCAGCGTCCACGGACTAGCGGGAGGGATCGAGCAGCTCTTC. The chain carries TRBV29-1 and TRBJ2-1; 15 bases agree with TRBD2. Germline assignment: CDR1 SQVTM and CDR2 ANQGSEA. The CDR3 has 14 residues.

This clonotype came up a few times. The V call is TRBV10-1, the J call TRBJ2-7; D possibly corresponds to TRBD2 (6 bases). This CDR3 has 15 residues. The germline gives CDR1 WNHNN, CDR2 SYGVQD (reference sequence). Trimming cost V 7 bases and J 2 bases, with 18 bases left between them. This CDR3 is CASTFGSGPTYEQYF. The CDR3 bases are TGCGCCAGCACCTTCGGGAGCGGACCTACCTACGAGCAGTACTTC.